The 21 T cell receptor beta chains presented below share a single source sample, sequenced in a study of blood T cells in healthy people across ages. With a J-beta primer mix and a sample-barcoded 5' primer, a second PCR ran about 6 to 11 cycles. One entry per CDR3 protein results from TCRdb running MiXCR on the 5' RACE reads. The table records more than 900,000 distinct CDR3 sequences, under 30% of them present only once. These data were also reused for a study on T cells of mothers and their children.

Sequences were obtained from blood. These receptors came from a girl aged 2-9 years in good health.

This sequence joins TRBV20-1 and TRBJ2-1; 8 positions agree with TRBD2. The length of the CDR3 is 16 residues. Germline values: CDR1 DFQATT, CDR2 SNEGSKA (reference sequence). With V trimmed by 0 bases and J by 4 bases, 8 bases remained unmatched. In nucleotides, the CDR3 is TGCAGTGCTAGAGACGGGGCGGGGGGCTCATACAATGAGCAGTTCTTC. This sequence encodes CSARDGAGGSYNEQFF.

This clonotype has a handful of counts. The chain employs TRBV29-1 and TRBJ2-1; 10 bases map to TRBD2. J lost 0 bases, V lost 5 bases, and 10 bases had no gene match. The CDR3 extends over 17 amino acids. Germline values: CDR1 SQVTM, CDR2 ANQGSEA. CDR3 loop: CSVLSGRVASSYNEQFF. DNA of the CDR3: TGCAGCGTTTTGAGCGGGAGGGTTGCTAGCTCCTACAATGAGCAGTTCTTC.

The chain carries TRBV20-1 and TRBJ2-7, with 12 nucleotides matching TRBD1. CDR1 DFQATT and CDR2 SNEGSKA come from the germline V gene (reference sequence). The CDR3 extends over 15 amino acids. V was pared by 1 base and J by 6 bases, with 7 bases of the junction left unmatched. The CDR3 spells CSARVGTGGLGEQYF. The CDR3 DNA reads TGCAGTGCTAGAGTGGGGACAGGGGGCTTGGGCGAGCAGTACTTC.

CDR3 in DNA: TGCGCCAGCAGCCAGGAACTAGCGATCCGCACAGATACGCAGTATTTT. Protein product: CASSQELAIRTDTQYF. The chain links TRBV4-3 to TRBJ2-3; 7 nucleotides agree with TRBD2. V was clipped by 3 bases and J by 1 base; unmatched bases: 7. Germline V lookup: CDR1 LGHNA, CDR2 YSLEER. This CDR3 is built from 16 residues.

This clonotype showed up just a few times. The chain is built from TRBV9 and TRBJ2-7, with 7 bases that match TRBD2. The CDR3 spans 15 residues. Trimming cost V 0 bases and J 6 bases; bases outside gene matches: 9. Germline CDR1 is SGDLS and CDR2 is YYNGEE. CDR3 residues: CASSVAGSGDSEQYF. Written as DNA, the CDR3 is TGTGCCAGCAGCGTAGCGGGCAGCGGGGACTCCGAGCAGTACTTC.

The chain has TRBV20-1 and TRBJ2-3; the D is unclear. Germline CDR1 reads DFQATT; CDR2 reads SNEGSKA (reference sequence). This CDR3 has 14 amino acids. With 5 bases removed from V and 2 bases from J, the gap between germline ends came to 14 bases. The CDR3 coding sequence is TGCAGTGCTGGGCCCGGGCTAGACACAGATACGCAGTATTTT. Encoded protein: CSAGPGLDTDTQYF.

The chain has TRBV12-3 or TRBV12-4 and TRBJ2-2, with 10 positions matching TRBD2. The CDR3 has 16 residues. Trimming cost V 5 bases and J 3 bases; bases outside gene matches: 6. CDR3 DNA: TGTGCCAGCAGTGGAAGGGGACTAGCGTACACCGGGGAGCTGTTTTTT. This sequence encodes CASSGRGLAYTGELFF.

V gene TRBV3-1 combines with J gene TRBJ1-2; 10 bases align to TRBD1. V dropped 4 bases and J dropped 0; count of bases not matched to a gene: 5. The germline V gene encodes CDR1 LGHDT and CDR2 YNNKEL (reference sequence). The CDR3 sequence is 16 residues long. The CDR3 protein is CASSPAGQGANYGYTF. CDR3 nucleotide sequence: TGTGCCAGCAGCCCCGCCGGACAGGGGGCTAACTATGGCTACACCTTC.

The chain combines TRBV4-2 with TRBJ1-1; D is undetermined. The V gene's germline CDR1 is LGHNA and CDR2 YNFKEQ. The CDR3 covers 18 residues. V was pared by 1 base and J by 8 bases, with 26 bases between. The CDR3 protein is CASSQASGTGPLPPEAFF. The CDR3 region has the DNA TGTGCCAGCAGCCAAGCCTCAGGTACCGGGCCCTTACCCCCCGAAGCTTTCTTT.

This clonotype was counted a single time. The chain is built from TRBV29-1 and TRBJ2-5; 7 positions agree with TRBD1. The CDR3 loop spans 14 amino acids. In germline, CDR1 is SQVTM, CDR2 ANQGSEA. Trimming took 6 bases from V and 5 from J; bases not matched to a gene: 12. Here the CDR3 reads CSVEIHDRDETQYF. The CDR3 nucleotides read TGCAGCGTAGAAATCCACGACAGGGATGAGACCCAGTACTTC. Full variable domain (remainder filled in from reference TRBV29-1 and TRBJ2-5): SAVISQKPSRDICQRGTSLTIQCQVDSQVTMMFWYRQQPGQSLTLIATANQGSEATYESGFVIDKFPISRPNLTFSTLTVSNMSPEDSSIYLCSVEIHDRDETQYFGPGTRLLVL.

This clonotype was seen a handful of times. The genes are TRBV4-3 and TRBJ1-1; 7 positions agree with TRBD1. This CDR3 spans 15 amino acids. V was clipped by 0 bases and J by 5 bases; unmatched bases: 6. Germline V gene data show CDR1 as LGHNA and CDR2 as YSLEER. The CDR3 bases are TGCGCCAGCAGCCAAGATAGAGGGGGCCAGACTGAAGCTTTCTTT. Amino acids: CASSQDRGGQTEAFF.

This clonotype was seen a handful of times. This chain connects TRBV20-1 to TRBJ1-4; 8 bases fit TRBD1. Per the germline V gene, CDR1 is DFQATT and CDR2 is SNEGSKA (reference sequence). V lost 3 bases to trimming and J lost 15 bases; unmatched junction nucleotides: 6. The CDR3 has 11 residues. Here the CDR3 reads CSARPGTGMFF. As DNA, the CDR3 is TGCAGTGCTAGGCCCGGGACAGGAATGTTTTTT.

This clonotype was counted only a few times. The chain recombines TRBV24-1 with TRBJ2-1, with 13 bases lining up with TRBD2. The CDR3 sequence is 17 residues long. The ends lost 5 bases at V and 7 bases at J; junction bases unmatched: 10. The germline V gene encodes CDR1 KGHDR and CDR2 SFDVKD. As DNA, the CDR3 is TGTGCCACCAGTGCCCCAGGACTAGCGGGAGTCTCGAATGAGCAGTTCTTC. Protein: CATSAPGLAGVSNEQFF.

This clonotype showed up just a few times. The rearrangement joins TRBV20-1 to TRBJ2-5, with D uncertain. Trimming removed 3 bases from V and 1 base from J, with 12 bases in between. Germline loops: CDR1 DFQATT, CDR2 SNEGSKA (reference sequence). The CDR3 extends over 14 amino acids. CDR3 protein: CSASEETRQETQYF. The CDR3 DNA follows: TGCAGTGCTAGTGAGGAAACGCGCCAAGAGACCCAGTACTTC.

The V and J genes are TRBV27 and TRBJ2-4; D is uncertain. Germline V gene data show CDR1 as MNHEY and CDR2 as SMNVEV (reference sequence). The CDR3 consists of 11 residues. With 8 bases removed from V and 6 bases from J, the gap between germline ends came to 8 bases. The CDR3 nucleotides read TGTGCCAGCCGTCTTGGAAACATTCAGTACTTC. Translation: CASRLGNIQYF.

Only a few counts were recorded for this clonotype. V usage is TRBV4-3 and J usage is TRBJ1-2; D is uncertain. V was trimmed by 4 bases and J by 5 bases, leaving 14 bases between them. The CDR3 covers 14 residues. Germline V gene data show CDR1 as LGHNA and CDR2 as YSLEER. The CDR3 spells CASSPNKGLYGYTF. For the CDR3, the DNA is TGCGCCAGCAGCCCAAACAAGGGATTATATGGCTACACCTTC.

The chain is built from TRBV6-5 and TRBJ1-4, with D uncertain. CDR3 length: 13 residues. Germline V CDR1 and CDR2: MNHEY, SVGAGI. The germline V and J ends were trimmed by 4 bases and 8 bases, with 11 bases remaining between them. CDR3 sequence (DNA): TGTGCCAGCAGTTCTATGCAAGGGGAAAAACTGTTTTTT. Its translation: CASSSMQGEKLFF.

In its sample, this clonotype was seen a few times. The V gene is TRBV20-1, the J gene TRBJ1-1; a possible D gene is TRBD1 (5 bases). Germline assignment: CDR1 DFQATT and CDR2 SNEGSKA (reference sequence). The CDR3 has 12 amino acids. With 7 bases removed from V and 4 bases from J, the gap between germline ends came to 13 bases. The CDR3 DNA reads TGCAGTGTTATGCCGGGGGGCACTGAAGCTTTCTTT. It specifies CSVMPGGTEAFF.

The chain uses TRBV20-1 and TRBJ2-5; tentative D call: TRBD1 (6 bases). The J call could be wrong; TRBJ2-7 is a better fit for the DNA end. The germline gives CDR1 DFQATT, CDR2 SNEGSKA (reference sequence). The CDR3 runs to 13 residues. The CDR3 nucleotides read TGCAGTGCTAGAGACCAGGGGAGAAACGAGCAGTACTTC. Its protein product is CSARDQGRNEQYF.

This clonotype showed up just a few times. At one boundary the junction diverges from the germline segment, which might be a read error. For the CDR3, the DNA is TGTGCCAGCGGCCAACTAGCGGGGGGGTACAATGAGCAGTTCTTC. Protein sequence: CASGQLAGGYNEQFF. The gene calls are TRBV3-1 and TRBJ2-1, with 13 bases fitting TRBD2. The germline gives CDR1 LGHDT, CDR2 YNNKEL (reference sequence). The CDR3 runs 15 residues.

This clonotype was seen more than once but under ten times. V is TRBV24-1 and J is TRBJ2-1; D ambiguous. The DNA end is a closer match to TRBJ2-5, so the J assignment may be wrong. From germline, CDR1 is KGHDR and CDR2 SFDVKD. The CDR3 length is 14 residues. In DNA form, the CDR3 reads TGTGCCACCAGTGACCCCAATGGGGAAGAGACCCAGTACTTC. It specifies CATSDPNGEETQYF.